This T cell receptor beta chain was documented in a study of primary melanoma T cells and metastatic recurrence (dated by TCRdb to about 2020). General notes on the study: The cohort comprised around 180 primary melanomas of stage T2 to T4, with thickness greater than 1 mm. The study examined whether T-cell fraction and T-cell repertoire clonality in primary melanoma tumors predicted patient outcome. The T-cell fraction measured by TCR beta sequencing was compared against progression-free survival as the clinical outcome. Histopathological grading of tumor-infiltrating lymphocytes served as the comparison point for the T-cell fraction derived from sequencing.

General conclusions and limits of the study: Regardless of nodal disease, mitotic rate or ulceration status, a T-cell fraction above 20% appeared to be protective. Adding T-cell fraction to tumor thickness reportedly improved progression-free survival prediction more than adding any other histopathological variable. Tumor T-cell fraction was reported to predict progression-free survival independently of thickness, ulceration, mitotic rate and age. The authors presented an effective T-cell-mediated antitumor response in primary melanoma only as a suggestion and not as a demonstrated mechanism.

The CDR3, cysteine through phenylalanine, is 14 amino acids long. Of all the DNA, just the CDR3 is kept, 42 bases in frame from base 1. V gives up 3 bases and J gives up 0 bases, and the segment between their germline ends measures 6 bases. Looking up the germline V gene yields CDR1 KGHSH and CDR2 LQKENI. Notes on this clone: No antigen is known for it. No much larger clone exists at a distance of one base, and base qualities are not known.

Libraries were built with the immunoSEQ multiplex PCR assay. High-throughput sequencing of the T-cell receptor beta chain was performed on primary melanoma tumor tissue. In the source study's methods: Repertoire analyses included TCRB CDR3 sharing between samples and the distribution of insertions and deletions. A gradient-boosted model ranked how well the T-cell fraction predicted outcome compared with histopathological variables. Here the immuneACCESS table is served through TCRdb, limited to in-frame sequences with V and J called. Missing clones are a known gap in these copies; in checked studies unresolved V genes cover under half, and the rest lacks a known reason. V, J and clone size are taken as reported in that table, and D and trimming were inferred from the DNA itself. For this sample there are some 360 clones; roughly 90% appear just once. In total, the top ten clones hold 14% of the sample.

The patients had surgically resected primary melanoma that was considered potentially curable but at risk of metastatic recurrence. Sequencing was done on a sample of melanoma tumor tissue. This sequence originates from a human donor with melanoma. This chain is built from TRBV18 and TRBJ2-1, with no reliable assignment of the D segment. The CDR3: CASSPTSSYNEQFF. The DNA sequence reads TGTGCCAGCTCACCCACGTCCTCCTACAATGAGCAGTTCTTC.